These 24 T cell receptor beta chains were sequenced from one sample in a study of cytomegalovirus exposure and HLA in healthy donors. Produced via immunoSEQ multiplex PCR; TCRdb's table is partial and in-frame only. The sample shows about 200,000 clones, 65% to 90% of them seen only once. The sample comprised PBMCs. These receptors came from a woman in her twenties or thirties in good health and CMV-seropositive.

The chain links TRBV9 to TRBJ2-1, with 9 bases aligning to TRBD2. With 5 bases clipped from V and 0 bases from J, the junction kept 6 bases outside the gene matches. Germline CDR1 SGDLS, CDR2 YYNGEE. This CDR3 spans 16 amino acids. CDR3 nucleotide sequence: TGTGCCAGCAGTCGTAGCGGGAGAGGCTCCTACAATGAGCAGTTCTTC. This gives the protein CASSRSGRGSYNEQFF.

V gene TRBV11-2 combines with J gene TRBJ2-7; TRBD1 matches at 7 bases. The V gene end was trimmed by 8 bases and the J gene end by 3 bases; junction bases not matched to a gene: 4. This CDR3 has 12 residues. Looked up from germline, CDR1 is SGHAT and CDR2 is FQNNGV. CDR3 bases: TGTGCCAGCGCCAGGGACAGCTACGAGCAGTACTTC. Translation: CASARDSYEQYF. Together with reference TRBV11-2 and TRBJ2-7, the CDR3 gives the full variable domain: EAGVAQSPRYKIIEKRQSVAFWCNPISGHATLYWYQQILGQGPKLLIQFQNNGVVDDSQLPKDRFSAERLKGVDSTLKIQPAKLEDSAVYLCASARDSYEQYFGPGTRLTVT.

The chain links TRBV5-1 to TRBJ2-3; D perhaps matches TRBD1 (5 bases). The CDR3 runs 17 residues. V lost 0 bases and J 0 bases, leaving 14 bases between the germline ends. Germline V CDR1 and CDR2: SGHRS, YFSETQ. CDR3 sequence reads: CASSLAPQATSTDTQYF. In nucleotides, the CDR3 is TGCGCCAGCAGCTTGGCCCCACAGGCTACAAGCACAGATACGCAGTATTTT.

The chain has TRBV28 and TRBJ1-5; 7 bases align to TRBD1. The CDR3 contains 14 residues. Germline V CDR1 and CDR2: MDHEN, SYDVKM. Trimming at V came to 6 bases and at J to 5 bases, leaving 7 bases not matched to a gene. CDR3 sequence (DNA): TGTGCCAGCAGGCAACAGGGGTCGTATCAGCCCCAGCATTTT. Protein: CASRQQGSYQPQHF.

The V call is TRBV5-1, the J call TRBJ2-3; TRBD1 matches 8 bases. Germline assignment: CDR1 SGHRS and CDR2 YFSETQ. V shed 4 bases, J shed 3 bases, and the junction held 16 bases outside the gene matches. This CDR3 has 18 residues. The CDR3 spells CASSLGPGTGRHTDTQYF. The DNA of the CDR3 is TGCGCCAGCAGCCTGGGCCCCGGGACAGGCCGCCATACAGATACGCAGTATTTT.

This clone was observed a single time. The chain couples TRBV27 to TRBJ2-2, with D hard to call. V was pared by 3 bases and J by 7 bases, with 3 bases between. Looked up from germline, CDR1 is MNHEY and CDR2 is SMNVEV (reference sequence). This CDR3 is 11 amino acids long. CDR3 DNA sequence: TGTGCCAGCAGTTTTCTCGGGGAGCTGTTTTTT. Its translation is CASSFLGELFF.

CDR3 sequence reads: CASSPRTVAYEQYF. In DNA, the CDR3 is TGTGCCAGCAGTCCCCGGACAGTAGCCTACGAGCAGTACTTC. The chain uses TRBV6-5 and TRBJ2-7; TRBD1 is a possible D gene (6 bases). V was trimmed by 5 bases and J by 2 bases, leaving 13 bases between them. Germline V gene sequence: CDR1 MNHEY, CDR2 SVGAGI. The CDR3 loop spans 14 amino acids.

This clone was recorded a few times. The CDR3 DNA reads as TGTGCCAGCGTCGGACAGGGAAGTTACGAGCAGTACTTC. Residues: CASVGQGSYEQYF. This chain links TRBV5-5 with TRBJ2-7; 8 positions agree with TRBD1. This CDR3 has 13 residues. J gave up 4 bases and V 7 bases, and 7 bases lay outside the gene matches. Germline lookup yields CDR1 SGHKS and CDR2 YYEKEE (reference sequence).

The J gene is TRBJ2-5, the V gene TRBV29-1; unclear D gene. The CDR3 is 12 amino acids. The V gene lost 0 bases and the J gene lost 5 bases, with 7 bases spanning the gap. CDR1 SQVTM and CDR2 ANQGSEA come from the germline V gene. In nucleotides, the CDR3 is TGCAGCGTTGAAGAGGCCGTGGAGACCCAGTACTTC. This sequence encodes CSVEEAVETQYF.

This clone has just a few counts. The rearrangement uses TRBV28 and TRBJ2-7; TRBD1 aligns across 9 bases. The CDR3 consists of 16 residues. The J segment lost 5 bases and the V segment lost 5 bases, leaving 13 bases of the junction unmatched. Germline values: CDR1 MDHEN, CDR2 SYDVKM. CDR3: CASSGAAGTGYDEQYF. The CDR3 DNA sequence: TGTGCCAGCAGTGGAGCCGCCGGGACAGGGTACGACGAGCAGTACTTC.

The CDR3 protein is CASSFRQVSYNEQFF. Here the CDR3 DNA reads TGTGCCAGCAGCTTCAGACAGGTCTCCTACAATGAGCAGTTCTTC. The gene calls are TRBV7-9 and TRBJ2-1; maybe TRBD1 (6 bases). The CDR3 spans 15 residues. From germline, CDR1 is SEHNR and CDR2 FQNEAQ (reference sequence). V lost 3 bases and J lost 0, with 9 bases in between.

J is TRBJ2-1 and V is TRBV2; 13 bases match TRBD2. CDR1 and CDR2 from the germline V gene are SNHLY and FYNNEI. This CDR3 has 15 amino acids. The V gene end was trimmed by 6 bases and the J gene end by 5 bases; junction bases not matched to a gene: 4. The CDR3 spells CASRRTSGSDNEQFF. DNA for the CDR3: TGTGCCAGCAGGCGGACTAGCGGGAGTGACAATGAGCAGTTCTTC.

This rearrangement joins TRBV19 to TRBJ1-5; no definite D call. The germline V gene has CDR1 LNHDA and CDR2 SQIVND (reference sequence). Trimming took 4 bases from V and 3 from J, leaving 10 bases between them. The CDR3 covers 14 residues. CDR3 bases: TGTGCCAGTAGTACCGCTTCGGTCAATCAGCCCCAGCATTTT. Residues: CASSTASVNQPQHF.

This clone was recorded a few times. Sequence at one end of the junction differs from germline and may be a read error. The chain recombines TRBV30 with TRBJ2-2; 7 nucleotides line up with TRBD2. Germline V CDR1 and CDR2: GTSNPN, SVGIG (reference sequence). This CDR3 is 15 amino acids long. The CDR3 loop reads CARRRRETNTGELFF. DNA for the CDR3: TGTGCCCGGAGAAGGCGGGAGACGAACACCGGGGAGCTGTTTTTT.

The table lists this clone with a few counts. The chain is built from TRBV4-2 and TRBJ1-5; 7 bases map to TRBD1. The V gene end was trimmed by 1 base and the J gene end by 6 bases; junction bases not matched to a gene: 3. CDR1 and CDR2 from the germline V gene are LGHNA and YNFKEQ. The CDR3 has 14 amino acids. The CDR3 spells CASSQVPGGQPQHF. CDR3 in DNA: TGTGCCAGCAGCCAAGTTCCAGGGGGTCAGCCCCAGCATTTT.

V and J are TRBV15 and TRBJ2-3; 14 bases are a match to TRBD2. V was pared by 4 bases and J by 4 bases, with 4 bases of the junction left unmatched. CDR3 size: 16 residues. The V gene's germline CDR1 is LNHNV and CDR2 YYDKDF (reference sequence). The CDR3, as DNA: TGTGCCACCAGCACCGGACTAGCGGGAGGCCCAGATACGCAGTATTTT. Translation: CATSTGLAGGPDTQYF.

V is TRBV5-1 and J is TRBJ1-4; D gene uncertain. With 4 bases removed from V and 8 bases from J, the gap between germline ends came to 21 bases. The germline V gene encodes CDR1 SGHRS and CDR2 YFSETQ. CDR3 size: 16 residues. DNA of the CDR3: TGCGCCAGCAGCCTGGCCTTGTCCCGAGGAGGCGAAAAACTGTTTTTT. Translated: CASSLALSRGGEKLFF.

J is TRBJ1-2 and V is TRBV29-1; D gene ambiguous. V was trimmed by 4 bases and J by 1 base, leaving 7 bases between them. Germline V lookup: CDR1 SQVTM, CDR2 ANQGSEA. The CDR3 extends over 12 amino acids. The CDR3 nucleotides are TGCAGCGTTGGACTACGTAACTATGGCTACACCTTC. As protein: CSVGLRNYGYTF.

Only one count was recorded for this clone. This sequence joins TRBV29-1 and TRBJ2-7; 9 nucleotides line up with TRBD2. The CDR3 extends over 17 amino acids. CDR1 and CDR2 from the germline V gene are SQVTM and ANQGSEA. Unmatched junction bases numbered 15, after V lost 4 bases and J lost 2 bases. CDR3 bases: TGCAGCGTTGTGTGGGAGACAGGACTAGCGCCCGCCTACGAGCAGTACTTC. As protein: CSVVWETGLAPAYEQYF.

V gene TRBV29-1 combines with J gene TRBJ2-2, with 9 positions matching TRBD2. The ends lost 7 bases at V and 8 bases at J; junction bases unmatched: 17. The CDR3 has 16 residues. Per germline, CDR1 SQVTM and CDR2 ANQGSEA. In nucleotides, the CDR3 is TGCAGCGCCATTAAGGGGCGGGAGGGCTTCGTTGGGGAGCTGTTTTTT. Amino acids: CSAIKGREGFVGELFF.

The chain carries TRBV7-9 and TRBJ2-7; tentative D call: TRBD2 (5 bases). The length of the CDR3 is 12 residues. V was pared by 6 bases and J by 5 bases, with 11 bases between. Germline V lookup: CDR1 SEHNR, CDR2 FQNEAQ (reference sequence). In nucleotides, the CDR3 is TGTGCCAGCAGTTGGATCGGGAACGAGCAGTACTTC. Translating gives CASSWIGNEQYF.

The rearrangement joins TRBV6-1 to TRBJ1-2; 7 bases are a match to TRBD1. The CDR3 extends over 14 amino acids. The V gene's germline CDR1 is MNHNS and CDR2 SASEGT. The V gene end was trimmed by 6 bases and the J gene end by 4 bases; junction bases not matched to a gene: 8. CDR3 sequence reads: CASRLTGTVYGYTF. The CDR3 DNA reads as TGTGCCAGCAGGCTAACCGGGACAGTCTATGGCTACACCTTC.

The chain links TRBV15 to TRBJ2-2, with 9 bases fitting TRBD2. The CDR3 totals 15 residues. After removal of 1 base from V and 6 bases from J, the junction contained 3 bases not matched to a gene. Per the germline V gene, CDR1 is LNHNV and CDR2 is YYDKDF (reference sequence). This CDR3 reads CATSRGLAGPGELFF. As DNA, the CDR3 is TGTGCCACCAGCAGAGGGCTAGCGGGACCCGGGGAGCTGTTTTTT.

The chain links TRBV6-1 to TRBJ2-7; TRBD1 matches 8 bases. Germline lookup yields CDR1 MNHNS and CDR2 SASEGT. The CDR3 sequence is 15 residues long. Unmatched junction bases numbered 3, after V lost 2 bases and J lost 0 bases. In nucleotides, the CDR3 is TGTGCCAGCAGTGAATACAGGGGGAGCTCCTACGAGCAGTACTTC. Amino acids: CASSEYRGSSYEQYF.